Listed here are 13 T cell receptor beta chains from one sample, sequenced in a study of identical twins. TCRdb reanalysed the 5' RACE reads using MiXCR and keeps one entry per CDR3 protein. The table records about 720,000 distinct CDR3 sequences, around 8.3% of them present only once. Another study also made use of these data, one on yellow fever vaccine responses in identical twins.

The material sequenced was PBMCs. These receptors were obtained from a young woman in good health.

J is TRBJ2-1 and V is TRBV5-1, with D perhaps assigned TRBD1 or TRBD2 (6 bases each). The CDR3 is 16 amino acids. Germline lookup yields CDR1 SGHRS and CDR2 YFSETQ. V gave up 0 bases and J gave up 7 bases, with 17 bases separating them. This CDR3 reads CASSLGDLGAGNEQFF. The CDR3, as DNA: TGCGCCAGCAGCTTGGGCGACTTGGGGGCGGGGAATGAGCAGTTCTTC.

This chain uses TRBV20-1 with TRBJ2-1; D remains unclear. CDR3 length: 14 amino acids. Trimming took 3 bases from V and 3 from J, leaving 12 bases between them. The germline CDR1 and CDR2 sequences are DFQATT and SNEGSKA (reference sequence). The CDR3 loop is CSASPMGRYNEQFF. CDR3 DNA: TGCAGTGCTAGTCCCATGGGTCGCTACAATGAGCAGTTCTTC.

This clonotype has ten or more counts. The rearrangement joins TRBV20-1 to TRBJ2-7; the match to TRBD1 covers 7 bases. The trim removed 3 bases at V and 4 bases at J, leaving 12 bases unmatched. Looked up from germline, CDR1 is DFQATT and CDR2 is SNEGSKA (reference sequence). The length of the CDR3 is 15 residues. CDR3 in amino acids: CSASRTGEGLYEQYF. The CDR3 coding sequence is TGCAGTGCTAGTAGAACAGGGGAAGGACTTTACGAGCAGTACTTC.

Only a few counts were recorded for this clonotype. CDR3 amino acids: CASRDRVRGDTQYF. The CDR3, as DNA: TGCGCCAGCCGCGACAGGGTTCGAGGAGATACGCAGTATTTT. The V gene is TRBV5-1, the J gene TRBJ2-3; TRBD1 aligns across 7 bases. V lost 7 bases and J lost 5; bases outside the gene matches: 10. Germline CDR1 SGHRS, CDR2 YFSETQ. CDR3 length: 14 amino acids. Full variable domain (rest looked up from reference TRBV5-1 and TRBJ2-3): KAGVTQTPRYLIKTRGQQVTLSCSPISGHRSVSWYQQTPGQGLQFLFEYFSETQRNKGNFPGRFSGRQFSNSRSEMNVSTLELGDSALYLCASRDRVRGDTQYFGPGTRLTVL.

Many counts were recorded for this clonotype. This chain's CDR3 is CSARFRAASSYEQYF. CDR3 sequence (DNA): TGCAGTGCTAGGTTCCGAGCGGCATCTTCCTACGAGCAGTACTTC. The chain carries TRBV20-1 and TRBJ2-7; perhaps TRBD2 as D (5 bases). There are 15 residues in the CDR3. V shed 3 bases and J shed 1 base, with 16 bases lying between them. Germline values: CDR1 DFQATT, CDR2 SNEGSKA (reference sequence).

The genes are TRBV15 and TRBJ1-6; a weak D match, TRBD1 (5 bases). Germline V lookup: CDR1 LNHNV, CDR2 YYDKDF (reference sequence). Deletions cut 6 bases from V and 9 bases from J, with 12 bases between. The CDR3 consists of 13 residues. DNA for the CDR3: TGTGCCACCAGTCAGGGTAGAAGTTCACCCCTCCACTTT. Protein product: CATSQGRSSPLHF.

This clonotype was counted at least ten times. CDR3 protein: CASSFGTLGTQYF. The CDR3 DNA is TGTGCCAGCAGTTTTGGAACACTGGGGACCCAGTACTTC. The chain employs TRBV12-3 or TRBV12-4 and TRBJ2-5; D remains unclear. This CDR3 has 13 residues. Trimming removed 3 bases at V and 7 bases at J, with 12 bases between.

This clonotype was seen more than once but under ten times. V gene TRBV7-2 combines with J gene TRBJ2-1, with 12 bases fitting TRBD2. J lost 9 bases, V lost 1 base, and 13 bases had no gene match. CDR1 SGHTA and CDR2 FQGNSA come from the germline V gene. This CDR3 region has 18 residues. The CDR3 nucleotides are TGTGCCAGCAGCTTAGGGCTAGCGGGAGGGCCTATAGTCGCTGAGCAGTTCTTC. Encoded protein: CASSLGLAGGPIVAEQFF.

This chain connects TRBV7-6 to TRBJ1-4, with D possibly being TRBD1 (5 bases). V shed 7 bases and J shed 7 bases, with 19 bases lying between them. CDR1 and CDR2 (germline): SGHVS, FNYEAQ. CDR3 length equals 15 residues. The CDR3 bases are TGTGCCAGCACCATTCGGGACGGAACCGGTGAAAAACTGTTTTTT. Translated: CASTIRDGTGEKLFF. The entire variable domain, with the rest obtained from reference TRBV7-6 and TRBJ1-4, is as follows: GAGVSQSPRYKVTKRGQDVALRCDPISGHVSLYWYRQALGQGPEFLTYFNYEAQQDKSGLPNDRFSAERPEGSISTLTIQRTEQRDSAMYRCASTIRDGTGEKLFFGSGTQLSVL.

The rearrangement joins TRBV20-1 to TRBJ2-2; 11 nucleotides agree with TRBD2. This CDR3 is 16 amino acids long. Trimming cost V 7 bases and J 5 bases; bases outside gene matches: 12. Germline V gives CDR1 DFQATT, CDR2 SNEGSKA (reference sequence). CDR3 loop: CSVKLAGDLWTGELFF. The CDR3 DNA is TGCAGTGTCAAACTAGCGGGGGATTTGTGGACCGGGGAGCTGTTTTTT.

The V gene is TRBV4-1, the J gene TRBJ2-5; 9 nucleotides match TRBD2. CDR3 length: 15 residues. The germline CDR1 and CDR2 sequences are MGHRA and YSYEKL. V dropped 1 base and J dropped 5; count of bases not matched to a gene: 5. This CDR3 reads CASSQGSAGGETQYF. CDR3 nucleotides: TGCGCCAGCAGCCAAGGGTCGGCGGGGGGGGAGACCCAGTACTTC.

This clonotype was observed a handful of times. The rearrangement uses TRBV5-1 and TRBJ2-7, with a possible D match to TRBD1 (6 bases). Trimming cost V 7 bases and J 4 bases, with 18 bases left between them. Germline V gene lookup returns CDR1 SGHRS and CDR2 YFSETQ. There are 14 residues in the CDR3. The DNA of the CDR3 is TGCGCCAGCCTGGAAGGGACAAATTCGTACGAGCAGTACTTC. Translation: CASLEGTNSYEQYF.

This clonotype came up many times. This chain joins TRBV7-2 and TRBJ2-1, with a weak D call TRBD2 (6 bases). The CDR3 totals 14 residues. V gave up 5 bases and J gave up 0 bases, with 8 bases separating them. Germline assignment: CDR1 SGHTA and CDR2 FQGNSA. The CDR3: CASSTGLSYNEQFF. The CDR3 nucleotides are TGTGCCAGCAGCACGGGACTCTCCTACAATGAGCAGTTCTTC.